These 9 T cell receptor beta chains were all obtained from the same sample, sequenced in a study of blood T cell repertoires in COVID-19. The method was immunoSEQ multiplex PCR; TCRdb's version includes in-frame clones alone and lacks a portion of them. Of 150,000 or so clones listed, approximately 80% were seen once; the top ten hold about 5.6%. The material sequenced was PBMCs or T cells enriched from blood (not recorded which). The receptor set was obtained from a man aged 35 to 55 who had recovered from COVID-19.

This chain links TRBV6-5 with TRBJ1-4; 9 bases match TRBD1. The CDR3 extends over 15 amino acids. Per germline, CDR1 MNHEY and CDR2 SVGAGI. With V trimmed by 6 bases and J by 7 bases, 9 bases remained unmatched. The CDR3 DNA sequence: TGTGCCAGCAGGACACGAAGACAGGGGGGTGAAAAACTGTTTTTT. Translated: CASRTRRQGGEKLFF.

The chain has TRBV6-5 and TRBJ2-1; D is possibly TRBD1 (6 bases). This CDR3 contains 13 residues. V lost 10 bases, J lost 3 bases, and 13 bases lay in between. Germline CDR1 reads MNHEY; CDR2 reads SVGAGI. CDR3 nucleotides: TGTGCCACCGCCACAGGGTTCTACAATGAGCAGTTCTTC. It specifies CATATGFYNEQFF.

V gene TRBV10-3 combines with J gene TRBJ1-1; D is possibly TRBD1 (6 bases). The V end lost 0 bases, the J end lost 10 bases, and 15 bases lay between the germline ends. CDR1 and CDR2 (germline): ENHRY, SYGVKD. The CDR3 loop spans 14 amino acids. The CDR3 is CAISESTGKVGAFF. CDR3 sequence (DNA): TGTGCCATCAGTGAGTCTACAGGGAAGGTGGGAGCTTTCTTT.

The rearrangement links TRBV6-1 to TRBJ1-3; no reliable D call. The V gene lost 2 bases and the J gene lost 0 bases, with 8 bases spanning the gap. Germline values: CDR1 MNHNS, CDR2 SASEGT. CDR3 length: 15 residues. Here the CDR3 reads CASSESFFSGNTIYF. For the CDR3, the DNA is TGTGCCAGCAGTGAAAGCTTCTTCTCTGGAAACACCATATATTTT.

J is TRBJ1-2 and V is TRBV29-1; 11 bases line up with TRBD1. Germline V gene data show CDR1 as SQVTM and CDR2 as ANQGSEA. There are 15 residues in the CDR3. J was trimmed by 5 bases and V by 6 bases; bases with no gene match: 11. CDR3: CSVAGTGGRRYGYTF. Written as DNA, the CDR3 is TGCAGCGTCGCGGGGACAGGGGGAAGAAGGTATGGCTACACCTTC.

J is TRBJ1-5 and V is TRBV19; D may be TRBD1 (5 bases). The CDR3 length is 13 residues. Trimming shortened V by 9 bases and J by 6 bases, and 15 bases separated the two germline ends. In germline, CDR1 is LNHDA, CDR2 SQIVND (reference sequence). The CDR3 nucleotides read TGTGCCAGCCAGGGTTCCTTCGCTCAGCCCCAGCATTTT. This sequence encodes CASQGSFAQPQHF.

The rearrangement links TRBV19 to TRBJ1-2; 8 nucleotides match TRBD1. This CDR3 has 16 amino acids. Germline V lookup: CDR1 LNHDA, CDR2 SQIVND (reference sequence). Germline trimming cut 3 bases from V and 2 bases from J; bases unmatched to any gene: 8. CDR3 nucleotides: TGTGCCAGTAGTATTTGGCTAAGACAGGGGAACTATGGCTACACCTTC. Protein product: CASSIWLRQGNYGYTF. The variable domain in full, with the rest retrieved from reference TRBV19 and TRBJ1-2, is DGGITQSPKYLFRKEGQNVTLSCEQNLNHDAMYWYRQDPGQGLRLIYYSQIVNDFQKGDIAEGYSVSREKKESFPLTVTSAQKNPTAFYLCASSIWLRQGNYGYTFGSGTRLTVV.

As DNA, the CDR3 is TGTGCCAGCTCACCTGCGAGGGCCCACAATGAGCAGTTCTTC. It is translated as CASSPARAHNEQFF. V gene TRBV18 combines with J gene TRBJ2-1, with D maybe TRBD2 (5 bases). Trimming cost V 3 bases and J 5 bases, with 11 bases left between them. The CDR3 is made up of 14 amino acids. The germline gives CDR1 KGHSH, CDR2 LQKENI. Supplemented by reference TRBV18 and TRBJ2-1, the full variable domain reads NAGVMQNPRHLVRRRGQEARLRCSPMKGHSHVYWYRQLPEEGLKFMVYLQKENIIDESGMPKERFSAEFPKEGPSILRIQQVVRGDSAAYFCASSPARAHNEQFFGPGTRLTVL.

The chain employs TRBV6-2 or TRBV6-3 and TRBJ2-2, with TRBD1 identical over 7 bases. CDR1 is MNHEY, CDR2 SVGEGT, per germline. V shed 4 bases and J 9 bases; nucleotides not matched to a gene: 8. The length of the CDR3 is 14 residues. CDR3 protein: CASSSYRGARELFF. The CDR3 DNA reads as TGTGCCAGCAGTTCTTACAGGGGAGCCCGGGAGCTGTTTTTT.